One T cell receptor beta chain is described in this entry. Its specificity is not known. Measured with immunoSEQ multiplex PCR; TCRdb has only the in-frame clones, and not every one. The table lists tens of thousands of clones, approximately 88% of them singletons. V dropped 8 bases and J dropped 3 bases, with 14 bases sitting between them. The CDR3 has 13 residues. Per germline, CDR1 GTSNPN and CDR2 SVGIG (reference sequence). This entry comes from a study of T cells in localized non-small cell lung cancer. Study-level findings and limits: Highest T cell clonality was seen in uninvolved adjacent lung, surpassing that measured in tumor.

Here the sequenced sample was peripheral blood, taken before any cancer treatment. The rearrangement uses TRBV30 and TRBJ1-5; D gene unclear. The source of this sequence is a man aged 40-75 years with stage I squamous cell lung carcinoma. The CDR3 DNA reads TGTGCCGTGGGTGGAGTCTTCAATCAGCCCCAGCATTTT. Translating gives CAVGGVFNQPQHF.